This T cell receptor (beta chain) stems from a study of identical twins. TCRdb re-analysed the 5' RACE reads in MiXCR, keeping a single row per CDR3 protein. This table holds 650,000 to 750,000 distinct CDR3 sequences, about 20% found once. Regarding the study as a whole: Reduced insertions were recorded for abundant cord blood beta clonotypes, with no such pattern in memory repertoires.

Of note for this clonotype: Its antigen is as yet unknown.

This sample also belongs to another study, concerning T cells expressing NK-cell markers. This second report adds: Several experiments added an anti-gamma-delta TCR antibody to sort only alpha-beta TCR T cells. The CD3+CD56-NKG2C+ fraction of a few donors was also led by these clonotypes. Specificity for HCMV among expanded NKG2C+ T cell clones was not established.

Source material: PBMCs. The receptor's source is a woman aged 18 to 35 in good health.

CDR3 bases: TGTGCCAGCAGCTTGTATGGGGGAGGATCCGGGGAGCTGTTTTTT. Translating gives CASSLYGGGSGELFF. The chain combines TRBV5-5 with TRBJ2-2; maybe TRBD2 (6 bases). The CDR3 covers 15 residues. Trimming shortened V by 1 base and J by 6 bases, and 13 bases separated the two germline ends. CDR1 SGHKS and CDR2 YYEKEE come from the germline V gene (reference sequence).